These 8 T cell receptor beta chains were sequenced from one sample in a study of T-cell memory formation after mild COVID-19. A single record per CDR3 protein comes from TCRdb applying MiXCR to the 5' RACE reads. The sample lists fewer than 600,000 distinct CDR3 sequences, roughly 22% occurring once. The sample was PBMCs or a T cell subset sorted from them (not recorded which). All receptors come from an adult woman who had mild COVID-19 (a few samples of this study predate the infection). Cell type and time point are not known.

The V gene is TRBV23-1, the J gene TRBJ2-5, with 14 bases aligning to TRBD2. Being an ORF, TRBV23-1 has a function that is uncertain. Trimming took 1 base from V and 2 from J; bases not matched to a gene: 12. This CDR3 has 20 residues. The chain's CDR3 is CASSQWGLAGVFGEQETQYF. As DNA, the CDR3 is TGCGCCAGCAGTCAATGGGGACTAGCGGGAGTCTTCGGTGAACAAGAGACCCAGTACTTC.

The CDR3 DNA reads TGCGCCAGCAGCTTTGGAGTAGACGAGCAGTACTTC. Translating gives CASSFGVDEQYF. The chain carries TRBV5-1 and TRBJ2-7; D not certain. The ends were cut back, 2 bases at V and 5 bases at J, with 8 bases in the middle. The CDR3 is made up of 12 amino acids. Germline V gene data show CDR1 as SGHRS and CDR2 as YFSETQ.

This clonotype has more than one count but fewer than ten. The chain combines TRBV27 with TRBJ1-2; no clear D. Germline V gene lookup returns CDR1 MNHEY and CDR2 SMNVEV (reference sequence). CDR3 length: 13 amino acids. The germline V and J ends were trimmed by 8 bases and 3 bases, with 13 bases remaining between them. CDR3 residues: CASRGLSDYGYTF. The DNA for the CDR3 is TGTGCCAGCCGAGGGTTGAGCGACTATGGCTACACCTTC.

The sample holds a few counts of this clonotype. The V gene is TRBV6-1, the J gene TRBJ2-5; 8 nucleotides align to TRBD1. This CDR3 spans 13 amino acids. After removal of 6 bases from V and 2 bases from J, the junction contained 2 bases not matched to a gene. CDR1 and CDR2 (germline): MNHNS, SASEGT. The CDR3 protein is CASRYRGQETQYF. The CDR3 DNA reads TGTGCCAGCAGATACAGGGGGCAAGAGACCCAGTACTTC.

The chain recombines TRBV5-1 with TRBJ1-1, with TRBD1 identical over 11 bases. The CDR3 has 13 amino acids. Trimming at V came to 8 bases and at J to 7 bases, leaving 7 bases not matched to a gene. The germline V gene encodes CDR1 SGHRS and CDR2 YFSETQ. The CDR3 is CARSPGTGGEAFF. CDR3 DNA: TGCGCCAGAAGCCCCGGGACAGGGGGTGAAGCTTTCTTT. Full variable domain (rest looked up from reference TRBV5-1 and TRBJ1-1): KAGVTQTPRYLIKTRGQQVTLSCSPISGHRSVSWYQQTPGQGLQFLFEYFSETQRNKGNFPGRFSGRQFSNSRSEMNVSTLELGDSALYLCARSPGTGGEAFFGQGTRLTVV.

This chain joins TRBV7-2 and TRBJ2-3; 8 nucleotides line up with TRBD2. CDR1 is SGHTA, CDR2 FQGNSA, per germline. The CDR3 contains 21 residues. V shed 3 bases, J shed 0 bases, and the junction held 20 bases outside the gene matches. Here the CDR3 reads CASSFSPIALAGLPSTDTQYF. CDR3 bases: TGTGCCAGCAGCTTTTCCCCAATAGCCCTAGCGGGCCTTCCCAGCACAGATACGCAGTATTTT.

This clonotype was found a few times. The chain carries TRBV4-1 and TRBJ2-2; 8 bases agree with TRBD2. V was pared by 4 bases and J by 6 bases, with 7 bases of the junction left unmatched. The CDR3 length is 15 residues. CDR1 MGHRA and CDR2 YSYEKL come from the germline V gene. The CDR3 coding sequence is TGCGCCAGCAGCCCAGCGGGGGTTGGGGCCGGGGAGCTGTTTTTT. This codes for CASSPAGVGAGELFF.

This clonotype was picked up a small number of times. The CDR3 here is CASSYSTRDTGELFF. CDR3 coding DNA: TGTGCCAGCAGTTACTCGACCCGGGACACCGGGGAGCTGTTTTTT. The rearrangement uses TRBV6-5 and TRBJ2-2, with no clear D. Trimming removed 0 bases at V and 3 bases at J, with 8 bases between. This CDR3 contains 15 residues. The germline gives CDR1 MNHEY, CDR2 SVGAGI.